These 30 T cell receptor beta chains were sequenced from one sample in a study of vaccination and CD4 T cells after COVID-19. Treatment described: roughly 10-day PBMC culture with coronavirus spike peptide pools or control peptides (ViraFEST assay). Collection of the unexposed donor's CD4+ T cells took place before the COVID-19 pandemic (2011-2018). No antigen has been identified for these receptors. The Oncomine TCR Beta short-read assay was what sequenced the DNA obtained from cultured CD4+ T cells. TCRdb itself ran the PCR reads through MiXCR, one entry per CDR3 protein. The table shows several thousand distinct CDR3 sequences, with roughly two fifths occurring only once. Sequenced: CD4+ T cells from blood, cultured in vitro. The receptor set was obtained from a human donor in good health.

This clonotype turned up a few times. The chain is built from TRBV19 and TRBJ2-2; 9 bases are a match to TRBD1. The trim removed 5 bases at V and 4 bases at J, leaving 5 bases unmatched. Per the germline V gene, CDR1 is LNHDA and CDR2 is SQIVND (reference sequence). This CDR3 has 15 amino acids. CDR3 loop: CASSRDRVATGELFF. The CDR3 coding sequence is TGTGCCAGTAGTCGGGACAGGGTAGCCACCGGGGAGCTGTTTTTT.

This clonotype was detected only a few times. This chain uses TRBV7-2 with TRBJ2-3; 9 nucleotides align to TRBD2. V lost 6 bases and J lost 2; bases outside the gene matches: 6. The CDR3 consists of 15 residues. Germline V gives CDR1 SGHTA, CDR2 FQGNSA. The CDR3 region is CASRVTSGNTDTQYF. The CDR3, as DNA: TGTGCCAGCAGAGTGACTAGCGGAAACACAGATACGCAGTATTTT.

CDR3 in DNA: TGTGCCACCTCGGTGGGGACAGATTACAATGAGCAGTTCTTC. It yields the protein CATSVGTDYNEQFF. The J gene is TRBJ2-1, the V gene TRBV28, with TRBD1 matching 7 bases. From germline, CDR1 is MDHEN and CDR2 SYDVKM. V lost 10 bases to trimming and J lost 4 bases; unmatched junction nucleotides: 10. This CDR3 spans 14 amino acids.

CDR3 DNA: TGCGCCAGCAGACGGGACAGCGCAACGAACACCGGGGAGCTGTTTTTT. Residues: CASRRDSATNTGELFF. The chain employs TRBV5-1 and TRBJ2-2, with 7 positions matching TRBD1. The CDR3 sequence is 16 residues long. V was clipped by 5 bases and J by 0 bases; unmatched bases: 7. Germline assignment: CDR1 SGHRS and CDR2 YFSETQ. The full variable domain, its missing parts supplied by reference TRBV5-1 and TRBJ2-2, is KAGVTQTPRYLIKTRGQQVTLSCSPISGHRSVSWYQQTPGQGLQFLFEYFSETQRNKGNFPGRFSGRQFSNSRSEMNVSTLELGDSALYLCASRRDSATNTGELFFGEGSRLTVL.

The chain recombines TRBV2 with TRBJ1-1; a weak D match, TRBD1 (6 bases). V was trimmed by 2 bases and J by 5 bases, leaving 12 bases between them. The CDR3 totals 14 residues. Germline CDR1 reads SNHLY; CDR2 reads FYNNEI. The CDR3 sequence: CASSEQGRATEAFF. CDR3 DNA: TGTGCCAGCAGTGAACAGGGGAGGGCGACTGAAGCTTTCTTT. The full variable domain, with the rest looked up from reference TRBV2 and TRBJ1-1, is EPEVTQTPSHQVTQMGQEVILRCVPISNHLYFYWYRQILGQKVEFLVSFYNNEISEKSEIFDDQFSVERPDGSNFTLKIRSTKLEDSAMYFCASSEQGRATEAFFGQGTRLTVV.

This clonotype was recorded a few times. The V and J genes are TRBV28 and TRBJ1-5; TRBD1 matches 9 bases. The CDR3 spans 16 residues. The germline gives CDR1 MDHEN, CDR2 SYDVKM. Losses at the gene ends were 5 bases for V and 2 bases for J; bases not matched to a gene: 7. The CDR3 spells CASSASQGAGNQPQHF. In DNA, the CDR3 is TGTGCCAGCAGTGCCTCACAGGGGGCTGGCAATCAGCCCCAGCATTTT.

With respect to this clonotype: Mismatch with germline at one junction end may stem from a read error. The genes are TRBV10-3 and TRBJ1-2, with 7 nucleotides matching TRBD1. The CDR3 totals 12 residues. The V gene's germline CDR1 is ENHRY and CDR2 SYGVKD. The CDR3: CAVRQGDYGYTF. CDR3 bases: TGTGCCGTCAGACAGGGTGACTATGGCTACACCTTC.

The rearrangement joins TRBV11-2 to TRBJ1-2; TRBD1 agrees at 7 bases. The CDR3 is 15 residues long. The V segment lost 5 bases and the J segment 4 bases; nucleotides outside the gene matches: 10. CDR1 and CDR2 from the germline V gene are SGHAT and FQNNGV. Here the CDR3 reads CASSLSHRGFYGYTF. Here the CDR3 DNA reads TGTGCCAGCAGCCTCTCCCACAGGGGATTCTATGGCTACACCTTC.

The chain carries TRBV7-9 and TRBJ1-5, with D unclear. The CDR3 is made up of 14 amino acids. The V end was cut by 1 base, the J end by 7 bases, with 11 bases between. Germline V gene data show CDR1 as SEHNR and CDR2 as FQNEAQ (reference sequence). The CDR3: CASSLGGLHQPQHF. The CDR3 DNA sequence: TGTGCCAGCAGCTTAGGGGGATTACACCAGCCCCAGCATTTT.

The chain combines TRBV28 with TRBJ1-6, with 7 bases fitting TRBD1. Germline CDR1 and CDR2: MDHEN and SYDVKM. Losses at the gene ends were 8 bases for V and 5 bases for J; bases not matched to a gene: 12. The CDR3 is 16 amino acids. CDR3 nucleotides: TGTGCCAGCGTACTATCTGGGACAGTTAATAATTCACCCCTCCACTTT. Translation: CASVLSGTVNNSPLHF.

This clonotype turned up a few times. V usage is TRBV20-1 and J usage is TRBJ1-2; D perhaps matches TRBD1 (5 bases). V was clipped by 1 base and J by 4 bases, with 16 bases between them. This CDR3 contains 15 residues. From germline, CDR1 is DFQATT and CDR2 SNEGSKA (reference sequence). The CDR3 region is CSARGERGSSYGYTF. The CDR3 DNA is TGCAGTGCTAGAGGGGAACGGGGGAGCAGCTATGGCTACACCTTC.

A few counts support this clonotype. This chain links TRBV10-1 with TRBJ1-2; no clear D gene. Germline loops: CDR1 WNHNN, CDR2 SYGVQD (reference sequence). The CDR3 covers 13 residues. V shed 2 bases and J shed 2 bases, with 6 bases lying between them. Here the CDR3 reads CASSENKNYGYTF. The CDR3, as DNA: TGCGCCAGCAGTGAGAACAAGAACTATGGCTACACCTTC.

The chain uses TRBV7-9 and TRBJ1-2; D remains unclear. CDR1 SEHNR and CDR2 FQNEAQ come from the germline V gene (reference sequence). The CDR3 runs to 13 residues. V lost 3 bases and J lost 4, with 9 bases in between. CDR3: CASSFQDSYGYTF. As DNA, the CDR3 is TGTGCCAGCAGCTTTCAGGATTCCTATGGCTACACCTTC.

This chain connects TRBV25-1 to TRBJ1-3, with TRBD1 matching over 7 bases. The germline CDR1 and CDR2 sequences are MGHDK and SYGVNS. V lost 8 bases and J lost 2; bases outside the gene matches: 9. The CDR3 loop spans 15 amino acids. Here the CDR3 reads CASRRQGGAGNTIYF. The CDR3 DNA is TGTGCCAGCCGTAGACAGGGAGGAGCTGGAAACACCATATATTTT.

This clonotype is medium-sized in the sample. This chain connects TRBV28 to TRBJ2-7; D is perhaps TRBD1 or TRBD2 (5 bases each). Per the germline V gene, CDR1 is MDHEN and CDR2 is SYDVKM. V lost 5 bases and J lost 0, with 8 bases in between. There are 13 residues in the CDR3. The CDR3 DNA follows: TGTGCCAGCAGTGGGACCCGCTCCTACGAGCAGTACTTC. It translates to CASSGTRSYEQYF.

The chain is built from TRBV20-1 and TRBJ1-6, with unresolved D. The V gene's germline CDR1 is DFQATT and CDR2 SNEGSKA (reference sequence). V dropped 3 bases and J dropped 7 bases, with 10 bases sitting between them. This CDR3 has 13 amino acids. CDR3 sequence reads: CSASRGGNSPLHF. The CDR3, as DNA: TGCAGTGCTAGCAGAGGAGGGAATTCACCCCTCCACTTT.

This clonotype was observed a handful of times. The chain combines TRBV19 with TRBJ1-5; TRBD1 matches 9 bases. V dropped 4 bases and J dropped 7; count of bases not matched to a gene: 14. This CDR3 is built from 17 residues. CDR1 and CDR2 from the germline V gene are LNHDA and SQIVND (reference sequence). The CDR3: CASSNWDRAEVEQPQHF. The DNA for the CDR3 is TGTGCCAGTAGTAACTGGGACAGGGCGGAGGTTGAGCAGCCCCAGCATTTT.

This chain uses TRBV7-6 with TRBJ2-5; D uncertain. V was clipped by 2 bases and J by 5 bases, with 12 bases between them. CDR3 size: 14 residues. Germline CDR1 SGHVS, CDR2 FNYEAQ. The CDR3 nucleotides are TGTGCCAGCAGCTTACGCATGGGTGCGGAGACCCAGTACTTC. It yields the protein CASSLRMGAETQYF.

By share, this clonotype counts as medium-sized (0.01 to 0.1%). The chain joins TRBV12-3 or TRBV12-4 to TRBJ2-5; no firm D call. V was clipped by 1 base and J by 4 bases, with 4 bases between them. The CDR3 is 12 residues long. Here the CDR3 DNA reads TGTGCCAGCAGTTTAGGTAGAGAGACCCAGTACTTC. It is translated as CASSLGRETQYF.

In regard to this clonotype: The junction differs from germline at one of its ends, possibly a read error. The rearrangement links TRBV24-1 to TRBJ2-3; the D is unclear. CDR3 size: 14 residues. Germline V gene sequence: CDR1 KGHDR, CDR2 SFDVKD. The CDR3 is CATSETLVADAQYF. In nucleotides, the CDR3 is TGTGCCACCAGTGAGACTTTAGTAGCAGATGCGCAGTATTTT.

The chain joins TRBV12-3 or TRBV12-4 to TRBJ2-7, with TRBD2 identical over 9 bases. The CDR3 has 14 amino acids. V lost 6 bases and J lost 1; bases outside the gene matches: 4. The CDR3: CASSRLAVSYEQYF. The DNA for the CDR3 is TGTGCCAGCAGCCGACTAGCGGTGTCCTACGAGCAGTACTTC.

A note on this clonotype: No conserved phenylalanine or tryptophan ends this CDR3, so it is likely a read error. This chain joins TRBV15 and TRBJ2-5; D unresolved. Germline CDR1 reads LNHNV; CDR2 reads YYDKDF (reference sequence). CDR3 length: 15 amino acids. Trimming took 0 bases from V and 0 from J, leaving 8 bases between them. In DNA form, the CDR3 reads TGTGCCACCAGCAGAGATAAGGTGTACCAAGAGACCCAGTACCTC. Translated, it gives CATSRDKVYQETQYL.

The chain joins TRBV19 to TRBJ1-1, with D perhaps matching TRBD1 (5 bases). The CDR3 is 15 amino acids. V lost 3 bases and J lost 6, with 17 bases in between. Per germline, CDR1 LNHDA and CDR2 SQIVND (reference sequence). CDR3 in amino acids: CASSIGGRGDPEAFF. DNA for the CDR3: TGTGCCAGTAGTATTGGGGGAAGGGGAGACCCTGAAGCTTTCTTT.

The V gene is TRBV5-4, the J gene TRBJ1-1; D may be TRBD1 (6 bases). In germline, CDR1 is SGHNT, CDR2 YYREEE (reference sequence). This CDR3 region has 16 residues. The V and J ends lost 2 bases and 5 bases respectively, with 19 bases between them. The CDR3 coding sequence is TGTGCCAGCAGCTTTTGGGGGGGGCGCGGGGTAACTGAAGCTTTCTTT. Translating gives CASSFWGGRGVTEAFF.

The chain couples TRBV7-9 to TRBJ2-1; TRBD2 aligns across 13 bases. Germline lookup yields CDR1 SEHNR and CDR2 FQNEAQ (reference sequence). This CDR3 comprises 17 residues. Unmatched junction bases numbered 5, after V lost 4 bases and J lost 2 bases. In DNA form, the CDR3 reads TGTGCCAGCAGCTCGACTAGCGGGAGGATTCCCTACAATGAGCAGTTCTTC. This sequence encodes CASSSTSGRIPYNEQFF.

The chain employs TRBV12-3 or TRBV12-4 and TRBJ2-7; perhaps TRBD1 as D (6 bases). V was shortened by 6 bases and J by 1 base, with 13 bases between the two germline ends. The CDR3 has 14 residues. The CDR3 nucleotides are TGTGCCAGCAGGAGCCGACAGGCATCCTACGAGCAGTACTTC. It yields the protein CASRSRQASYEQYF.

This clonotype was detected only a few times. V and J are TRBV7-6 and TRBJ2-4; 10 bases align to TRBD1. The V gene's germline CDR1 is SGHVS and CDR2 FNYEAQ. V lost 5 bases and J lost 3; bases outside the gene matches: 7. This CDR3 region has 16 residues. CDR3 bases: TGTGCCAGCAGCCGCGGACAGGGGGATTACAAAAACATTCAGTACTTC. Its translation is CASSRGQGDYKNIQYF.

By sample fraction, this clonotype is medium-sized. The DNA of the CDR3 is TGTGCCATTCGGGACAGGGACGCCTATGGCTACACCTTC. Translated: CAIRDRDAYGYTF. The chain couples TRBV7-2 to TRBJ1-2; TRBD1 matches 9 bases. The CDR3 has 13 residues. J was trimmed by 4 bases and V by 10 bases; bases with no gene match: 7. CDR1 is SGHTA and CDR2 is FQGNSA in the germline V gene.

The chain is built from TRBV7-9 and TRBJ2-1; weak D call: TRBD1 (8 bases). CDR1 and CDR2 from the germline V gene are SEHNR and FQNEAQ (reference sequence). With 5 bases removed from V and 6 bases from J, the gap between germline ends came to 23 bases. This CDR3 has 17 amino acids. DNA of the CDR3: TGTGCCAGCAGCCCCCTTTGGACAGGGAGGGCGTTCAATGAGCAGTTCTTC. Translating gives CASSPLWTGRAFNEQFF.

This chain joins TRBV20-1 and TRBJ2-5; no definite D call. The V gene lost 0 bases and the J gene lost 1 base, with 9 bases spanning the gap. Germline V CDR1 and CDR2: DFQATT, SNEGSKA (reference sequence). The CDR3 sequence is 14 residues long. The CDR3 protein is CSARDRRTQETQYF. CDR3 sequence (DNA): TGCAGTGCTAGAGATAGAAGGACCCAAGAGACCCAGTACTTC.